This passage covers 6 T cell receptor beta chains from one sample sequenced in a study of blood T cells in healthy people across ages. Then a second PCR, running about 7 to 11 cycles, was carried out with a sample-barcoded 5' primer and a J-beta primer mix. TCRdb redid the calling of the 5' RACE reads with MiXCR, one entry per CDR3 protein. The data hold about 930,000 distinct CDR3 sequences, with about 29% observed a single time. This same sample was also taken into another study, of T cells of mothers and their children.

Sequencing used blood. These receptors originate from a woman aged 40 to 50 in good health.

The table lists this clonotype with a few counts. One end of the junction fails to match germline, which may point to a read error. V usage is TRBV25-1 and J usage is TRBJ2-4; 9 bases fit TRBD1. CDR3 size: 16 residues. Germline values: CDR1 MGHDK, CDR2 SYGVNS. The chain's CDR3 is CASSEDRGLAKSIQYF. The DNA for the CDR3 is TGTGCCAGCAGTGAGGACAGGGGTTTAGCCAAAAGCATTCAGTACTTC.

This clonotype has more than one count but fewer than ten. The gene calls are TRBV18 and TRBJ1-1; the D is unclear. CDR3 length: 16 amino acids. Trimming shortened V by 6 bases and J by 0 bases, and 17 bases separated the two germline ends. CDR1 is KGHSH and CDR2 is LQKENI in the germline V gene. The CDR3, as DNA: TGTGCCAGCTCCCCCCCAATGTCGGCTATGAACACTGAAGCTTTCTTT. This encodes CASSPPMSAMNTEAFF.

The V call is TRBV12-3 or TRBV12-4, the J call TRBJ2-5, with D possibly TRBD1 on 5 matching bases. The CDR3 contains 14 residues. V was shortened by 6 bases and J by 9 bases, with 20 bases between the two germline ends. CDR3 in amino acids: CASSSTASQDAQYF. DNA of the CDR3: TGTGCCAGCAGCTCGACAGCGAGCCAAGATGCCCAGTACTTC.

This clonotype was detected many times. This chain connects TRBV7-3 to TRBJ2-1, with 10 bases matching TRBD2. This CDR3 spans 15 amino acids. Losses at the gene ends were 6 bases for V and 7 bases for J; bases not matched to a gene: 9. Germline CDR1 SGHTA, CDR2 FQGTGA. The CDR3 sequence is CASSTSGGAGNEQFF. CDR3 DNA sequence: TGTGCCAGCAGTACGAGCGGGGGGGCGGGGAATGAGCAGTTCTTC.

About this clonotype itself: The junction does not match germline at one end; this may be a read error. The V call is TRBV25-1, the J call TRBJ1-2; D gene ambiguous. The CDR3 runs 14 residues. Germline lookup yields CDR1 MGHDK and CDR2 SYGVNS. The CDR3 is CASSGEQSNCGYTF. The DNA for the CDR3 is TGTGCCAGCAGTGGAGAACAGTCTAACTGTGGCTACACCTTC.

As to this clonotype: This sequence may be a read error, since a much larger clone differs from it by one base. In this CDR3 the conserved last residue, phenylalanine or tryptophan, is missing, so a read error is likely. V and J are TRBV6-2 or TRBV6-3 and TRBJ1-5, with 7 bases aligning to TRBD1. The CDR3 consists of 14 residues. V lost 2 bases and J lost 6; bases outside the gene matches: 4. Germline CDR1 is MNHEY and CDR2 is SVGEGT. The CDR3 coding sequence is TGTGCCAGCAGTTACGTCCAGGGGGGTCAGCCCCAGCATTGT. Amino acids: CASSYVQGGQPQHC.